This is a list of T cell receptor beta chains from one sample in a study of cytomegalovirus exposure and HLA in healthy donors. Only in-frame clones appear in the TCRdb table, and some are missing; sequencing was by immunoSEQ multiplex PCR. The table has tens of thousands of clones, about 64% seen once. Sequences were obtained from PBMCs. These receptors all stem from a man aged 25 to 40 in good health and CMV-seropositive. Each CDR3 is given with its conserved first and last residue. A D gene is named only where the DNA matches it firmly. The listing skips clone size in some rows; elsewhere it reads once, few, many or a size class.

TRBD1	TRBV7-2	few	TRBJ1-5	CASSLQLGQGNQPQHF	TGTGCCAGCAGCTTACAGCTGGGACAGGGGAATCAGCCCCAGCATTTT
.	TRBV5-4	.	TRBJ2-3	CASSLAADRSTDTQYF	TGTGCCAGCAGCTTGGCAGCAGACAGAAGCACAGATACGCAGTATTTT
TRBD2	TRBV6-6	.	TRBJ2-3	CASTEAGGGDTQYF	TGTGCCAGCACAGAAGCGGGAGGCGGGGATACGCAGTATTTT
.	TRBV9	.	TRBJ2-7	CASSPGTSYEQYF	TGTGCCAGCAGTCCCGGGACAAGCTACGAGCAGTACTTC
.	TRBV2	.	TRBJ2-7	CASSFRDPGDF	TGTGCCAGCAGCTTCCGGGACCCGGGGGACTTC
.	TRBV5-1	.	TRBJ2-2	CASSLRVRDSRNTGELFF	TGCGCCAGCAGCTTGCGTGTCCGGGACTCACGGAACACCGGGGAGCTGTTTTTT
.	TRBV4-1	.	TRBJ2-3	CASSKTSASTDTQYF	TGCGCCAGCAGCAAAACATCAGCGAGCACAGATACGCAGTATTTT
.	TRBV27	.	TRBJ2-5	CASSPGLGKETQYF	TGTGCCAGCAGTCCGGGACTGGGAAAAGAGACCCAGTACTTC
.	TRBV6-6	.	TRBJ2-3	CASKPGHRTDTQYF	TGTGCCAGCAAACCGGGACACCGCACAGATACGCAGTATTTT
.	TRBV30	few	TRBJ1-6	CAWAGLMNSPLHF	TGTGCCTGGGCGGGACTGATGAATTCACCCCTCCACTTT
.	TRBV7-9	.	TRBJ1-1	CASSPDTEAFF	TGTGCCAGCAGCCCAGACACTGAAGCTTTCTTT
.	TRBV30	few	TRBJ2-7	CAWSPYAVEQYF	TGTGCCTGGAGCCCGTATGCGGTAGAGCAGTACTTC